Reported below is one T cell receptor beta chain. Its antigen remains unknown. This sample's time point: approximately 10-day in vitro stimulation with candidate neoantigen peptide 6. This sample is part of a study of PD-1 blockade in mismatch repair-deficient tumors. The CDR3 is made up of 13 amino acids. V was shortened by 2 bases and J by 7 bases, with 11 bases between the two germline ends. CDR1 and CDR2 from the germline V gene are SQVTM and ANQGSEA. Only in-frame clones appear in the TCRdb table, and some are missing; sequencing was by immunoSEQ multiplex PCR. The sample consists of about 14,000 clones, roughly 86% of them appearing once.

The source is an adult with mismatch repair-deficient cancer. The chain has TRBV29-1 and TRBJ2-2, with a weak D call TRBD2 (5 bases). Material: cells cultured in vitro, obtained from a patient treated with pembrolizumab. CDR3 DNA sequence: TGCAGCGTTGAAAGGGAGACGGGCGGGGAGCTGTTTTTT. It is translated as CSVERETGGELFF.